The rows below give T cell receptor beta chains drawn from one sample of a study of shared clonotypes between healthy human individuals. Repertoires were generated with immunoSEQ multiplex PCR, while TCRdb's copy carries only in-frame clones and drops some. The sample includes 2 million to 2.5 million clones, roughly 93% of them seen just once. Sequencing was carried out using naive CD4+ T cells from PBMCs. These receptors all come from a man aged 18 to 30 in good health. Some clones in this sample may be carry-over from other donors' samples. Both conserved end residues are part of each CDR3.

TRBV28 CASSPSGSTDTQYF
TRBV5-1 CASSPTGDHYGYTF
TRBV28 CASSLPGLATYEQYF
TRBV14 CASSPGLRSRTYNEQFF
TRBV21-1 CASPTWAEQYF
TRBV6-5 CASRKDRARSYEQYF
TRBV9 CASSAQDRVVNYGYTF
TRBV5-1 CASSLRQGGPRDTEAFF
TRBV5-1 CASSLMGGRTQETQYF
TRBV6-1 CASTRLGGSGDTQYF
TRBV29-1 CSVLTGGNEKLFF
TRBV6-1 CASSEVPGLAGVVQYF
TRBV7-6 CASSLGPLGGYGYTF
TRBV9 CASSLRQGPTYEQYF
TRBV18 CASSPRGGANTGELFF
TRBV29-1 CSVHPGQGSYEQYF
TRBV18 CASSQKLKTDRASTDTQYF